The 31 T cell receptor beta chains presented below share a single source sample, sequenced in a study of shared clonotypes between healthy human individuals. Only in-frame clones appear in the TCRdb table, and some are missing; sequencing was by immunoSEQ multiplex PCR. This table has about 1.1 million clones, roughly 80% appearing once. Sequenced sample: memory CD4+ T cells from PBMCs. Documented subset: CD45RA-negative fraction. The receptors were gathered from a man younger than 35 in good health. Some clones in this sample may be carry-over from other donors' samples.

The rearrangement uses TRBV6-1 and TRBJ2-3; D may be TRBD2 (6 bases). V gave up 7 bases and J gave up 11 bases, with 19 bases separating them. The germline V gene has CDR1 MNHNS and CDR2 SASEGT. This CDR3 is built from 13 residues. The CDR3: CASNPWTQGGQYF. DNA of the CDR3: TGTGCCAGCAATCCGTGGACCCAGGGAGGGCAGTATTTT.

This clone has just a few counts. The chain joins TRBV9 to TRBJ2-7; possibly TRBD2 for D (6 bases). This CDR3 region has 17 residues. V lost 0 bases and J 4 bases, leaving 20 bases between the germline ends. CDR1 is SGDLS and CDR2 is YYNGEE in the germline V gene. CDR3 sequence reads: CASSVEGAGGAVYEQYF. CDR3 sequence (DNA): TGTGCCAGCAGCGTAGAAGGGGCCGGGGGAGCGGTATACGAGCAGTACTTC.

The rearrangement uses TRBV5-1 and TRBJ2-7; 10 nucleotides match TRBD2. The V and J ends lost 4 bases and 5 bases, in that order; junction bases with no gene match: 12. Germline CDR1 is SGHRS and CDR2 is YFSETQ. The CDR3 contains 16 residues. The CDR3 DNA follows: TGCGCCAGCAGCCCACCTAGCGGGAGTCAACCTAACGAGCAGTACTTC. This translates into CASSPPSGSQPNEQYF.

The CDR3 reads CASSFGQVAKNIQYF. The CDR3, as DNA: TGTGCCAGCAGCTTCGGACAGGTAGCCAAAAACATTCAGTACTTC. This rearrangement joins TRBV5-6 to TRBJ2-4; 7 bases line up with TRBD1. Germline V lookup: CDR1 SGHDT, CDR2 YYEEEE. The CDR3 runs 15 residues. V trimming: 2 bases; J trimming: 0 bases; junction bases outside the gene matches: 2.

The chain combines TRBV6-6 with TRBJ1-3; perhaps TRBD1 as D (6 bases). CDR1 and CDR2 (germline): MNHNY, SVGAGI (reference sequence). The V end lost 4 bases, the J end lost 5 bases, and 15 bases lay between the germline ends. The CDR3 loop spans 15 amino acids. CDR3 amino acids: CASSSAKGERNTIYF. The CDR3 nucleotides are TGTGCCAGCAGTTCCGCCAAGGGGGAGAGAAACACCATATATTTT.

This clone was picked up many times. DNA for the CDR3: TGTGCCAGCAGTGAAAGGGACAGGGGGGATGCTTTCTTT. It is translated as CASSERDRGDAFF. V and J are TRBV6-1 and TRBJ1-1, with 11 positions matching TRBD1. Trimming at V came to 2 bases and at J to 11 bases, leaving 4 bases not matched to a gene. CDR1 and CDR2 from the germline V gene are MNHNS and SASEGT. This CDR3 has 13 amino acids.

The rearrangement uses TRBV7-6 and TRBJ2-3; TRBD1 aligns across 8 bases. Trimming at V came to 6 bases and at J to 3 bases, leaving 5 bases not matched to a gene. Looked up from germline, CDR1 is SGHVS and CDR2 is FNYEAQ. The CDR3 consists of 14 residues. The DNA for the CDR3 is TGTGCCAGCAGTCAACAGGGGGTAACAGATACGCAGTATTTT. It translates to CASSQQGVTDTQYF.

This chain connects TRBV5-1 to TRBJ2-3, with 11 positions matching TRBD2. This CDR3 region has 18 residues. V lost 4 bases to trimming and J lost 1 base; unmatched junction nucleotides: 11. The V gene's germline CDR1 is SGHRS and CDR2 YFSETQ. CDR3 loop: CASSMLAGGVSGTDTQYF. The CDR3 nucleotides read TGCGCCAGCAGCATGCTAGCGGGAGGAGTAAGTGGCACAGATACGCAGTATTTT.

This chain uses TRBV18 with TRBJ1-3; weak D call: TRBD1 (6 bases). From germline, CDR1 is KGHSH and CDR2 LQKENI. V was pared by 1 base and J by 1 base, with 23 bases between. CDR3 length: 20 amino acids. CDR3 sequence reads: CASSPLGGFGTSQSGNTIYF. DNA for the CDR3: TGTGCCAGCTCACCACTCGGTGGTTTCGGGACATCCCAATCTGGAAACACCATATATTTT.

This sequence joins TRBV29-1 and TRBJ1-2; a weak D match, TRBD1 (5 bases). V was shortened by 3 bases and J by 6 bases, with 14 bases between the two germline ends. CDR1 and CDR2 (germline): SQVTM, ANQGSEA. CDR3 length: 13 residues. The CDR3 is CSVDRTLGDGYTF. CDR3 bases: TGCAGCGTTGACCGAACGTTAGGGGATGGCTACACCTTC.

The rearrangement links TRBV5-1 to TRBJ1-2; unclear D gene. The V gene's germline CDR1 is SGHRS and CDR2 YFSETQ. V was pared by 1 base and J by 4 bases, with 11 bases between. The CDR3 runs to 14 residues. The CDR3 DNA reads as TGCGCCAGCAGCTTGAGGGCAGAAAGCTATGGCTACACCTTC. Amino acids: CASSLRAESYGYTF.

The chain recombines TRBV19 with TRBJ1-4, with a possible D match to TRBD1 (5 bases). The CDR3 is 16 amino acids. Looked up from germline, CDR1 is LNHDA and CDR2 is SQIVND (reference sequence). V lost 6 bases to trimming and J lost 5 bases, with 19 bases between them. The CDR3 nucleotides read TGTGCCAGTAGCCCCATCGCGGGGCAGAGAAATGAAAAACTGTTTTTT. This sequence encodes CASSPIAGQRNEKLFF.

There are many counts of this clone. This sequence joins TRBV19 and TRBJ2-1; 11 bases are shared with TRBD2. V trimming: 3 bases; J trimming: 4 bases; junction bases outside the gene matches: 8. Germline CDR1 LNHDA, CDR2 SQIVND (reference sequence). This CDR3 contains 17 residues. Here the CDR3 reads CASSIPQLAGEYNEQFF. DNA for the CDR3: TGTGCCAGTAGTATCCCCCAACTAGCGGGAGAATACAATGAGCAGTTCTTC. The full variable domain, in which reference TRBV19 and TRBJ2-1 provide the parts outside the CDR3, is DGGITQSPKYLFRKEGQNVTLSCEQNLNHDAMYWYRQDPGQGLRLIYYSQIVNDFQKGDIAEGYSVSREKKESFPLTVTSAQKNPTAFYLCASSIPQLAGEYNEQFFGPGTRLTVL.

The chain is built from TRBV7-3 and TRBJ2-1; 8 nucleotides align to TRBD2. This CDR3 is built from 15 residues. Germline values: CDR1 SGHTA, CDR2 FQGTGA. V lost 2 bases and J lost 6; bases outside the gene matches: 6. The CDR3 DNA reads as TGTGCCAGCAGCTTAGCCAGCGGGAGTGGCAATGAGCAGTTCTTC. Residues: CASSLASGSGNEQFF.

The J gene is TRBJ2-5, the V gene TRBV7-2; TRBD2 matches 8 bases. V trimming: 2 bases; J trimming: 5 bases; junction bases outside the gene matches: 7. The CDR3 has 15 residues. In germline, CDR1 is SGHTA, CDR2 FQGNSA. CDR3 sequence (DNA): TGTGCCAGCAGCTTACACCCTAGCGGGTCCGAGACCCAGTACTTC. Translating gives CASSLHPSGSETQYF. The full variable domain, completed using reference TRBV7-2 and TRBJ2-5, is GAGVSQSPSNKVTEKGKDVELRCDPISGHTALYWYRQSLGQGLEFLIYFQGNSAPDKSGLPSDRFSAERTGGSVSTLTIQRTQQEDSAVYLCASSLHPSGSETQYFGPGTRLLVL.

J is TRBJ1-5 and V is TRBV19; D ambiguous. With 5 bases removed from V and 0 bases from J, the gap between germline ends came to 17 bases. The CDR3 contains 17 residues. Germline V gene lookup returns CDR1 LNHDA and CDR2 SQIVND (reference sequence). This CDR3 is CASSPLSTAFSNQPQHF. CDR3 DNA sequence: TGTGCCAGTAGTCCACTTAGCACAGCATTTAGCAATCAGCCCCAGCATTTT.

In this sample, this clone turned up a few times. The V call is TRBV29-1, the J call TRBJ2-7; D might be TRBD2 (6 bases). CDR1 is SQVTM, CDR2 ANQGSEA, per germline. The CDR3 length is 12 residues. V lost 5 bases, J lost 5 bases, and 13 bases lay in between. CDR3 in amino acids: CSVPGGGDEQYF. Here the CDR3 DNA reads TGCAGCGTTCCCGGTGGAGGGGACGAGCAGTACTTC.

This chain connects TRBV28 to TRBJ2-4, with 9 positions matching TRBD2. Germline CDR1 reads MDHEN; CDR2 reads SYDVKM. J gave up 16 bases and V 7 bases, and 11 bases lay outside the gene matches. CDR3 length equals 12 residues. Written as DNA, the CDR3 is TGTGCCAGCAATTCGGCGGGAGGGCCAGGATACTTC. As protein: CASNSAGGPGYF.

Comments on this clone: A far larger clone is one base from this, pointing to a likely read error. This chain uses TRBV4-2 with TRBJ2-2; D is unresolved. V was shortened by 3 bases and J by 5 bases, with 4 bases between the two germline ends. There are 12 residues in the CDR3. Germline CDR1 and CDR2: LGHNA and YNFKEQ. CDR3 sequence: CASSQWTGELFF. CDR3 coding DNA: TGTGCCAGCAGCCAGTGGACCGGGGAGCTGTTTTTT.

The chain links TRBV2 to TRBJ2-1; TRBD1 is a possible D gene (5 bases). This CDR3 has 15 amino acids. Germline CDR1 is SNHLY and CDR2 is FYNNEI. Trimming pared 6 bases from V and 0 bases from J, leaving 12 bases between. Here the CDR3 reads CASRLGQSSYNEQFF. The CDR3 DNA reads TGTGCCAGCAGATTGGGGCAGAGCTCCTACAATGAGCAGTTCTTC.

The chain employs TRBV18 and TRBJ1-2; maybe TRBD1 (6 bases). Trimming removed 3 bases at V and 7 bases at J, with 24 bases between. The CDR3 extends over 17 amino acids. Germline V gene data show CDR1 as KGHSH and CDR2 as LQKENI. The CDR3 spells CASSPLGRGTTGPGYTF. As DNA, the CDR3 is TGTGCCAGCTCACCCCTCGGCAGGGGTACAACTGGCCCTGGCTACACCTTC.

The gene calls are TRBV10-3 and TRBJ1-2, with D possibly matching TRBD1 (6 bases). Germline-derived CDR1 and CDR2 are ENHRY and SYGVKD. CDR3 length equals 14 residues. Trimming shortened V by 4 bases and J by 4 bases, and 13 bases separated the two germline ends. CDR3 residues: CAISVQGRGYGYTF. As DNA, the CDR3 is TGTGCCATCAGTGTGCAGGGGCGCGGCTATGGCTACACCTTC.

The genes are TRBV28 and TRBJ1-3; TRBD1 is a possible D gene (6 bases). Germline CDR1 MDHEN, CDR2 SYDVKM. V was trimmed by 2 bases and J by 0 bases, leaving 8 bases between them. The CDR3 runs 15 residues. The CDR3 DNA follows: TGTGCCAGCAGTTTAGGGACATTCTCTGGAAACACCATATATTTT. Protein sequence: CASSLGTFSGNTIYF.

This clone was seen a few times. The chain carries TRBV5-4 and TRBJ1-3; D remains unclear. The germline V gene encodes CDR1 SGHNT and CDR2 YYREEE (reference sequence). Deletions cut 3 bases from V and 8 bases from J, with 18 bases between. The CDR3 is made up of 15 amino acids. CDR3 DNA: TGTGCCAGCAGCTCCAACCCTTGGATTGAAGACACCATATATTTT. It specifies CASSSNPWIEDTIYF.

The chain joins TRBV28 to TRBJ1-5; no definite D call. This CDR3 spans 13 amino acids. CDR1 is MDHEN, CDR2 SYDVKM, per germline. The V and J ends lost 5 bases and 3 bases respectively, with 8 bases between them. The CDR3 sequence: CASSRTINQPQHF. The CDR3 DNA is TGTGCCAGCAGTAGGACTATCAATCAGCCCCAGCATTTT.

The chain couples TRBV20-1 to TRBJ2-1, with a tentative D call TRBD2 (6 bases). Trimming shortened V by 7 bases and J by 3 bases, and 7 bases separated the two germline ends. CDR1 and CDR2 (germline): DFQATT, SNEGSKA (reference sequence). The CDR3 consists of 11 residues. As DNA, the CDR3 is TGCAGTGTGCGGGGCTACAATGAGCAGTTCTTC. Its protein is CSVRGYNEQFF.

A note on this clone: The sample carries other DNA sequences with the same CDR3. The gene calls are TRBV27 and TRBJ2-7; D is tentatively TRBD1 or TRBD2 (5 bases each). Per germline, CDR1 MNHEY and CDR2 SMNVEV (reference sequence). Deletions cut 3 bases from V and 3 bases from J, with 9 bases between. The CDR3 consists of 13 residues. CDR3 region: CASSLGRNYEQYF. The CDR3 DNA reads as TGTGCCAGCAGTTTGGGACGGAACTACGAGCAGTACTTC.

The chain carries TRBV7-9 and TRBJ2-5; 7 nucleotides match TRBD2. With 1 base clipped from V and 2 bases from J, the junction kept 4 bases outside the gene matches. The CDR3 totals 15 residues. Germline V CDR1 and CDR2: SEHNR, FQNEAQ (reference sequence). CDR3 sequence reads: CASSLGGGGQETQYF. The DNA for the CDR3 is TGTGCCAGCAGCTTAGGTGGCGGGGGTCAAGAGACCCAGTACTTC.

The CDR3 is CASSDRHPNTEAFF. The CDR3 region has the DNA TGTGCCAGCAGTGATAGGCACCCGAACACTGAAGCTTTCTTT. V usage is TRBV25-1 and J usage is TRBJ1-1, with no clear D. Trimming cost V 3 bases and J 1 base, with 9 bases left between them. Germline V CDR1 and CDR2: MGHDK, SYGVNS. This CDR3 spans 14 amino acids.

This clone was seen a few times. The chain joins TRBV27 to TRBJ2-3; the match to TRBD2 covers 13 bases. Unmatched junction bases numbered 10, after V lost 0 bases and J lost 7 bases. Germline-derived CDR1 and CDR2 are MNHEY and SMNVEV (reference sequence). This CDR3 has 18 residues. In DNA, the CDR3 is TGTGCCAGCAGTTTATCCCCAAAGACTAGCGGGAGGAGGTATACGCAGTATTTT. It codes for CASSLSPKTSGRRYTQYF.

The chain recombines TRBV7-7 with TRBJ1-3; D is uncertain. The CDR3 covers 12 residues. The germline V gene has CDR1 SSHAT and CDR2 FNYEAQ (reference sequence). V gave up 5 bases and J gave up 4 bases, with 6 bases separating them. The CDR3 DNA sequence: TGTGCCAGCAGCCCGGGGGGAAACACCATATATTTT. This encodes CASSPGGNTIYF.